Sequencing of this T cell receptor (beta chain) was carried out in a study of cytomegalovirus exposure and HLA in healthy donors. The study, taken as a whole, reports: Reported results showed that the classifier diagnosed cytomegalovirus status with high specificity and sensitivity. Later, an analysis found that TCR clusters from the first cohort tended to co-occur in the 110 or so validation repertoires.

From the approximately 120-subject validation cohort, which was separate from the roughly 670-subject first cohort, the donors were drawn. Sequenced by immunoSEQ multiplex PCR; TCRdb stores in-frame clones only, minus some. This table holds about 150,000 clones, roughly 91% found once. To note about this clone: The antigen remains undetermined.

Germline CDR1 is SGHVS and CDR2 is FQNEAQ. Trimming stripped 6 bases from V and 4 bases from J, with 24 bases between. The CDR3 runs 17 residues. The sample was PBMCs. The TCR originated in a woman younger than 35 in good health and CMV-seropositive. The chain has TRBV7-8 and TRBJ1-2, with D hard to call. CDR3 sequence reads: CASRQINLAGRSYGYTF. In nucleotides, the CDR3 is TGTGCCAGCAGGCAGATAAACCTCGCGGGCCGTTCCTATGGCTACACCTTC.